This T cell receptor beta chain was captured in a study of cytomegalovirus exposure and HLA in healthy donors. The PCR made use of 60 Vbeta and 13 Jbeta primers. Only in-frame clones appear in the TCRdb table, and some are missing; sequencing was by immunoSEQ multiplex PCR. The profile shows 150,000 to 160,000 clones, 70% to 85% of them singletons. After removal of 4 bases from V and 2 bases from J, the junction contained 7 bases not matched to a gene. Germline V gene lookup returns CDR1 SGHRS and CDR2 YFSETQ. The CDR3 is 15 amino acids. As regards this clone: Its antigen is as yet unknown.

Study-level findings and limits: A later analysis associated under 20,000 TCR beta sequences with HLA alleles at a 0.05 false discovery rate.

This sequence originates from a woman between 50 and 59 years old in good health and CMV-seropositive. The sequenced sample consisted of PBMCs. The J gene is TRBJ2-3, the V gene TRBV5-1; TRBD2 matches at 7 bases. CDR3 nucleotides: TGCGCCAGCAGCCCTAGCGGCGACCCCACAGATACGCAGTATTTT. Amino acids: CASSPSGDPTDTQYF.